This T cell receptor beta chain was identified during a study of a mutant IDH1 vaccine in newly diagnosed glioma. Study details: All eight of the vaccinations patients received fell in weeks 1, 3, 5, 7, 11, 15, 19 and 23. Vaccinations were initiated 4-6 weeks following radiotherapy alone, or were given together with temozolomide cycles.

Profiling relied on immunoSEQ multiplex PCR, and the TCRdb table lists in-frame clones only, not all of them. Among 34,000 or so clones listed, roughly 78% were seen once. This clone was observed once. The antigen remains undetermined. Study observations and caveats: Patients mounted vaccine-induced immune responses in approximately 94% of cases.

Indicated time point: week 11, during vaccination. Every vaccination contained 300 ug of the mutant IDH1 20-mer peptide and was paired with topical imiquimod. The germline V gene has CDR1 GTSNPN and CDR2 SVGIG (reference sequence). This CDR3 spans 15 amino acids. The ends lost 1 base at V and 6 bases at J; junction bases unmatched: 9. The clonotype originates from a man younger than 45 with glioma. The chain combines TRBV30 with TRBJ1-5, with TRBD1 identical over 7 bases. Sequenced material: PBMCs, taken from a glioma patient whose treatment included an IDH1 peptide vaccine. CDR3 nucleotide sequence: TGTGCCTGGAGTGGTCCCGGGACAGCCAGTCAGCCCCAGCATTTT. It is translated as CAWSGPGTASQPQHF.